This T cell receptor beta chain was found in a study of blood T cell repertoires in COVID-19. The method was immunoSEQ multiplex PCR; TCRdb's version includes in-frame clones alone and lacks a portion of them. There are approximately 250,000 clones in the sample; roughly 90% occur only once, and about an eighth lies in the top ten. Germline V CDR1 and CDR2: SGHDT, YYEEEE. V gave up 3 bases and J gave up 2 bases, with 5 bases separating them. The CDR3 extends over 12 amino acids. This chain connects TRBV5-6 to TRBJ1-1; no firm D call. This sequence was found in a woman aged 70 to 79 with COVID-19, enrolled during active disease. The sequencing sample was made of peripheral blood. CDR3 DNA sequence: TGTGCCAGCAGCTCCTATAACACTGAAGCTTTCTTT. It codes for CASSSYNTEAFF.